Presented here are 9 T cell receptor beta chains from one specimen sequenced in a study of T cell responses to AZD1222 COVID-19 vaccine. The data were produced by immunoSEQ multiplex PCR, yet TCRdb's version contains in-frame clones alone and is incomplete. The table has approximately 100,000 clones, more than 85% seen once. The sequences come from peripheral blood, collected on day 0 of AZD1222 vaccination. Receptors were obtained from an adult in good health.

V is TRBV27 and J is TRBJ1-5; TRBD1 might be the D (6 bases). Trimming removed 3 bases at V and 5 bases at J, with 14 bases between. CDR1 MNHEY and CDR2 SMNVEV come from the germline V gene (reference sequence). The CDR3 is 15 residues long. CDR3 protein: CASSFSTGNDQPQHF. The DNA of the CDR3 is TGTGCCAGCAGTTTCTCGACAGGAAACGATCAGCCCCAGCATTTT.

J is TRBJ2-7 and V is TRBV7-2; D gene ambiguous. Germline CDR1 reads SGHTA; CDR2 reads FQGNSA. The V end lost 1 base, the J end lost 0 bases, and 13 bases lay between the germline ends. The CDR3 has 16 residues. CDR3 sequence reads: CASSLGGGYSSYEQYF. Here the CDR3 DNA reads TGTGCCAGCAGCTTAGGAGGTGGATATAGCTCCTACGAGCAGTACTTC.

The chain is built from TRBV28 and TRBJ2-6; no clear D. Germline CDR1 is MDHEN and CDR2 is SYDVKM. V was pared by 2 bases and J by 0 bases, with 2 bases between. This CDR3 contains 14 residues. The CDR3 loop is CASSLPSGANVLTF. In DNA, the CDR3 is TGTGCCAGCAGTTTACCCTCTGGGGCCAACGTCCTGACTTTC.

The chain carries TRBV5-1 and TRBJ2-4; TRBD1 is a possible D gene (7 bases). Germline V gene lookup returns CDR1 SGHRS and CDR2 YFSETQ. V was clipped by 3 bases and J by 0 bases, with 13 bases between them. The length of the CDR3 is 16 residues. CDR3 loop: CASSSGDSVAKNIQYF. CDR3 sequence (DNA): TGCGCCAGCAGCTCGGGGGACAGTGTAGCCAAAAACATTCAGTACTTC.

This chain uses TRBV30 with TRBJ1-2; no clear D. Deletions cut 2 bases from V and 7 bases from J, with 14 bases between. The CDR3 length is 13 residues. CDR1 is GTSNPN, CDR2 SVGIG, per germline (reference sequence). Written as DNA, the CDR3 is TGTGCCTGGAGTAAAGGGTCCGCCCCTGGCTACACCTTC. Protein product: CAWSKGSAPGYTF. Combining the CDR3 with reference TRBV30 and TRBJ1-2 gives the whole variable domain SQTIHQWPATLVQPVGSPLSLECTVEGTSNPNLYWYRQAAGRGLQLLFYSVGIGQISSEVPQNLSASRPQDRQFILSSKKLLLSDSGFYLCAWSKGSAPGYTFGSGTRLTVV.

The chain couples TRBV7-2 to TRBJ2-7; D gene ambiguous. CDR1 is SGHTA, CDR2 FQGNSA, per germline. Trimming took 3 bases from V and 5 from J, leaving 11 bases between them. The CDR3 loop spans 13 amino acids. The CDR3 coding sequence is TGTGCCAGCAGCTTTTTGCAACTCCACGAGCAGTACTTC. Translation gives CASSFLQLHEQYF. The variable domain in full, completed from reference TRBV7-2 and TRBJ2-7, reads GAGVSQSPSNKVTEKGKDVELRCDPISGHTALYWYRQSLGQGLEFLIYFQGNSAPDKSGLPSDRFSAERTGGSVSTLTIQRTQQEDSAVYLCASSFLQLHEQYFGPGTRLTVT.

J is TRBJ1-6 and V is TRBV24-1; possible D gene TRBD1, 5 bases. Trimming pared 9 bases from V and 6 bases from J, leaving 8 bases between. The CDR3 is 12 residues long. From germline, CDR1 is KGHDR and CDR2 SFDVKD. The CDR3 region has the DNA TGTGCCACCTCCCAGGGTAATTCACCCCTCCACTTT. Amino acids: CATSQGNSPLHF.

This clone was recorded only once. V usage is TRBV4-3 and J usage is TRBJ2-3; D is ambiguous. Germline CDR1 and CDR2: LGHNA and YSLEER. The CDR3 has 15 amino acids. The germline V and J ends were trimmed by 0 bases and 2 bases, with 9 bases remaining between them. Written as DNA, the CDR3 is TGCGCCAGCAGCCAAGATTTGGGCAACACAGATACGCAGTATTTT. This sequence encodes CASSQDLGNTDTQYF.

The CDR3 here is CASSYNSGNTIYF. The CDR3 region has the DNA TGTGCCAGTAGCTACAACTCTGGAAACACCATATATTTT. The gene calls are TRBV19 and TRBJ1-3; unclear D gene. The V end lost 6 bases, the J end lost 0 bases, and 6 bases lay between the germline ends. Per the germline V gene, CDR1 is LNHDA and CDR2 is SQIVND (reference sequence). The CDR3 has 13 residues.